This T cell receptor (beta chain) was recovered during a study of T cell responses to AZD1222 COVID-19 vaccine. Points from the study as a whole: Donor demographics were predominantly white British with a female majority; clonal diversity may be underestimated. When two AZD1222 doses had been given, Spike-specific TCR breadth and depth rose. Spike-wide vaccine-associated CD4 TCRs dominated at 160-218 and 743-854.

Clones were read by immunoSEQ multiplex PCR, and TCRdb kept only the in-frame ones, dropping some. Among over 90,000 clones listed, 80% to 95% were seen once. Of note for this clone: What it binds is unknown.

V lost 4 bases and J lost 6; bases outside the gene matches: 2. Germline-derived CDR1 and CDR2 are MNHEY and SVGEGT. This CDR3 spans 13 amino acids. The sequence came from an adult in good health. Sequenced here: peripheral blood, sampled on day 0 of AZD1222 vaccination. This sequence joins TRBV6-2 or TRBV6-3 and TRBJ2-1, with TRBD1 identical over 8 bases. The CDR3 coding sequence is TGTGCCAGCAGTTCCACAGGGGGCAATGAGCAGTTCTTC. Translated: CASSSTGGNEQFF.